The present entry profiles one T cell receptor beta chain with its context. Its antigen remains unidentified. The CDR3 contains 13 residues. The V end was cut by 0 bases, the J end by 9 bases, with 9 bases between. In germline, CDR1 is WNHNN, CDR2 SYGVQD (reference sequence). With a J-beta primer mix and a sample-barcoded 5' primer, a second PCR ran roughly 6 to 11 cycles. TCRdb re-called the 5' RACE reads through MiXCR, storing one row per CDR3 protein. The sample carries roughly 1.7 million distinct CDR3 sequences, approximately 32% recorded once. This specimen comes from a study of blood T cells in healthy people across ages. Study findings and constraints: Unknown CMV status may confound age-related changes in expanded clones.

The sequence derives from a woman in her thirties in good health. Sequencing used blood. The J gene is TRBJ2-1, the V gene TRBV10-1, with D possibly matching TRBD2 (5 bases). CDR3 protein: CASSESWAGEQFF. CDR3 DNA: TGCGCCAGCAGTGAGTCGTGGGCGGGTGAGCAGTTCTTC.